This T cell receptor beta chain was found in a study of shared clonotypes between healthy human individuals (TCRdb year 2020). The study in broad terms: Three men and two women, aged 18 to 49 years, made up the cohort. To estimate repertoire size and how much clonotypes are shared between individuals, the study performed deep sequencing of blood TCR repertoires from about five healthy adults. To increase sequencing depth and limit assay-specific biases, TCR repertoire library preparation and sequencing were carried out by different laboratories using diverse techniques. Each donor's leukapheresis produced roughly between about 0.9 and 9.5 billion PBMCs.

Summary of the overall study and its limitations: Sampling was restricted to blood, and TCR repertoires in tissues likely differ from the TCR repertoires found in blood. The genetic and exposure-history diversity represented was limited by the small number of donors. Pairwise subsampling indicated that sequencing depth was expected to affect the degree of clonotype sharing among donors.

Trimming costs V 6 bases and J 3 bases, and their ends lie 11 bases apart. Per the germline V gene, ENHRY is the CDR1 and SYGVKD is the CDR2. From its cysteine to its phenylalanine, the CDR3 spans 14 amino acids. The retained sequence is limited to the CDR3, 42 bases, with the frame set at the first base. The donors were healthy, HIV-negative adults who had no recently reported acute infections or vaccinations. Every donor was a Caucasian adult living in Nashville, Tennessee, USA. For unsorted samples, approximately 84 million PBMCs were counted, and genomic DNA was extracted using the QIAamp DNA Blood Mini kit. Blood was collected by leukapheresis, and PBMCs were isolated by Ficoll-Histopaque density gradient centrifugation and then cryopreserved in liquid nitrogen vapor phase. A remark on this clone: The clone's antigen remains unknown. Base quality data are lacking; no much larger clone is found one base away.

Using the deep immunoSEQ assay, multiplex PCR amplified TCR CDR3 regions from genomic DNA. Extracted genomic DNA from each cell subset was spread evenly across all wells of several immunoSEQ 96-well plates, with each plate serving as a replicate. For unsorted PBMC, approximately 0.3 ug of genomic DNA, equivalent to 30,000 to 35,000 T cell genomes, went into each replicate PCR. Unsorted PBMC genomic DNA was sequenced across ten immunoSEQ deep assay plates. The purified libraries were quantified using a Qubit 3.0 fluorometer, sized with a Bioanalyzer 2100, and then quantified again using the KAPA Library Quantification kit. Each immunoSEQ 96-well plate was sequenced on its own single-read 150-cycle Illumina NextSeq 550 flow cell. Under the source paper's analysis protocol: Because the immunoSEQ output held only junctional sequences and lacked quality scores, the filtering could not match the filtering applied to full-length reads. Sequences were annotated with PyIR, a Python wrapper for IgBLAST v1.9, using IMGT germline references to assign V/J genes and CDR3. Reads were filtered out if the reads had weak V/J assignments (E-value above 1e-6), no CDR3, stop codons, out-of-frame junctions, or ambiguous translated residues. A V3J clonotype was defined by an identical inferred V gene, J gene, and CDR3 amino acid sequence. The percentage overlap between two repertoires was calculated by dividing the number of shared unique clonotypes by the size of the smaller repertoire. Three approaches were used to assess repertoire richness: RTK rarefaction, the Chao1 estimator, and Recon v2.1 estimates of unobserved clonotypes. As stored in TCRdb, this immuneACCESS dataset retains in-frame rearrangements with V and J assigned. A fraction of the clones does not appear; measured against another copy, unresolved V genes explain less than half of the discrepancy, and the remainder lacks a known reason. V, J and clone size were drawn from that table, and D and trimming were deduced from the DNA. Here the sample has fewer than 600,000 clones; roughly 78% occur a single time. The top ten constitute under 15% of the sample.

This sequence originates from a woman between 35 and 50 years old in good health. Some clones in this sample may be carry-over from other donors' samples. The chain uses TRBV10-3 and TRBJ2-2; TRBD1 is a weak D gene call, 6 bases matching. The sample taken for sequencing was PBMCs. The nucleotide sequence is given as TGTGCCATCAGAGGGGGTGCGGACACCGGGGAGCTGTTTTTT. Its protein is CAIRGGADTGELFF.